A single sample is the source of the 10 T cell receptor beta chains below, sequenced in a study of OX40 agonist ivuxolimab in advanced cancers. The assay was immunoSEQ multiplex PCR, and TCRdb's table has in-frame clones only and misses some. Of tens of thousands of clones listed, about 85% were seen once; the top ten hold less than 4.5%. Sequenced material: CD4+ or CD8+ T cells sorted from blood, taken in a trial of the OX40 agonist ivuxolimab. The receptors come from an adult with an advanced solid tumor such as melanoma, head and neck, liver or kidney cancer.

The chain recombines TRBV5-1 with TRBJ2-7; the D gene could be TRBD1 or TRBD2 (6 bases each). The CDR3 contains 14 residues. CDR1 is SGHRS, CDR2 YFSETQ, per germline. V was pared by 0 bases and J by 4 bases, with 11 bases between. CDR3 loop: CASSLGPGAYEQYF. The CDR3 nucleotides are TGCGCCAGCAGCTTGGGACCGGGGGCGTACGAGCAGTACTTC.

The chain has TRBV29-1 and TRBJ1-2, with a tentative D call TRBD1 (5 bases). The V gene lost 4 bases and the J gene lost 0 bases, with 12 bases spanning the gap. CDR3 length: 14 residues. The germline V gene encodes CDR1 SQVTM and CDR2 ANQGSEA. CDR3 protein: CSVGGLKANYGYTF. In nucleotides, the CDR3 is TGCAGCGTTGGGGGACTAAAAGCTAACTATGGCTACACCTTC.

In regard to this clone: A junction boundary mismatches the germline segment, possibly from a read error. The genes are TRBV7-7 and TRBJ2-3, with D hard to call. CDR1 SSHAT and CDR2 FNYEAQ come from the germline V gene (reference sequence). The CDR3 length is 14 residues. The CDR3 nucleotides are TGTGCTAGCAGCTTAGCTGGCCTGGTAGATACGCAGTATTTT. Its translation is CASSLAGLVDTQYF.

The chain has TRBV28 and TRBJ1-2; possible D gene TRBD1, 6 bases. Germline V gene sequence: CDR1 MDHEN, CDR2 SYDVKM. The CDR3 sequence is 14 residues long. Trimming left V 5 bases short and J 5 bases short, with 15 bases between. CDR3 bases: TGTGCCAGCAGTCCCTTCGACAGGTCATATGGCTACACCTTC. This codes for CASSPFDRSYGYTF.

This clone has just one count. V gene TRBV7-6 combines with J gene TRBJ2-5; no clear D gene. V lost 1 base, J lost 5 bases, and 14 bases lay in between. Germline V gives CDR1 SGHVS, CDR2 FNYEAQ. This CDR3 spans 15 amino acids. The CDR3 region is CASSLEGLSRETQYF. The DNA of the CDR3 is TGTGCCAGCAGCTTAGAGGGCCTCAGTCGGGAGACCCAGTACTTC.

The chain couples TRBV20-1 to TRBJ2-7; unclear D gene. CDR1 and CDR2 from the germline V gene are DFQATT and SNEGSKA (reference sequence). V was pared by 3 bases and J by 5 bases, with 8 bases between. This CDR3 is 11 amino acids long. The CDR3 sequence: CSARFFDEQYF. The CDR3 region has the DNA TGCAGTGCTAGGTTTTTTGACGAGCAGTACTTC.

CDR3 sequence reads: CASSLGTQAYEQYF. CDR3 in DNA: TGTGCCAGCAGCTTGGGGACCCAGGCATACGAGCAGTACTTC. The chain uses TRBV5-6 and TRBJ2-7, with D uncertain. This CDR3 comprises 14 residues. Germline V gene sequence: CDR1 SGHDT, CDR2 YYEEEE. Trimming took off 0 bases at V and 4 bases at J, with 11 bases between the two ends.

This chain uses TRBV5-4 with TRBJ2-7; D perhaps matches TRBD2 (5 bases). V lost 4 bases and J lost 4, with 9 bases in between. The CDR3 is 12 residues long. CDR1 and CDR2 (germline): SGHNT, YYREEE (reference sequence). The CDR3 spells CASSESGYEQYF. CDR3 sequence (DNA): TGTGCCAGCAGCGAGAGCGGTTACGAGCAGTACTTC.

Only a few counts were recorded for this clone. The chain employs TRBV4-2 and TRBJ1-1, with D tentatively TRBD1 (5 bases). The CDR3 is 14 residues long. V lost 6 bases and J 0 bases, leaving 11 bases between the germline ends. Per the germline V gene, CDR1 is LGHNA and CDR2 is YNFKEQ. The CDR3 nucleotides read TGTGCCAGCAGTGGGGCGGGTTTGAACACTGAAGCTTTCTTT. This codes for CASSGAGLNTEAFF.

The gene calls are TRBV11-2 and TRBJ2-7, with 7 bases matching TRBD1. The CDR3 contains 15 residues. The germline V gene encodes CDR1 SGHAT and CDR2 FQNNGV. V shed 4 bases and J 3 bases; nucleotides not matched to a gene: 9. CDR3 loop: CASSSPWDSSYEQYF. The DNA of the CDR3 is TGTGCCAGCAGCTCCCCGTGGGACAGCAGCTACGAGCAGTACTTC.